The source of this T cell receptor (beta chain) is a study of blood T cell repertoires in COVID-19. V was cut by 5 bases and J by 6 bases, with 19 bases left in between. The CDR3 totals 16 residues. From germline, CDR1 is SGHVS and CDR2 FQNEAQ. In the authors' workflow: Reference gene primer amplification in the assay estimated nucleated cell counts. The table came from immunoSEQ multiplex PCR; TCRdb's copy has only in-frame clones and leaves some out. The V and J calls and clone size come from that table; D and trimming were worked out from the DNA. The repertoire consists of some 500,000 clones, with roughly 90% occurring once and the leading ten covering about 2%.

The V call is TRBV7-8, the J call TRBJ1-4, with D hard to call. The TCR comes from a woman between 35 and 50 years old who had recovered from COVID-19. Sequencing input: PBMCs or T cells enriched from blood (not recorded which). Here the CDR3 reads CASSPPVGWAYEKLFF. Written as DNA, the CDR3 is TGTGCCAGCAGCCCCCCGGTTGGGTGGGCGTATGAAAAACTGTTTTTT.